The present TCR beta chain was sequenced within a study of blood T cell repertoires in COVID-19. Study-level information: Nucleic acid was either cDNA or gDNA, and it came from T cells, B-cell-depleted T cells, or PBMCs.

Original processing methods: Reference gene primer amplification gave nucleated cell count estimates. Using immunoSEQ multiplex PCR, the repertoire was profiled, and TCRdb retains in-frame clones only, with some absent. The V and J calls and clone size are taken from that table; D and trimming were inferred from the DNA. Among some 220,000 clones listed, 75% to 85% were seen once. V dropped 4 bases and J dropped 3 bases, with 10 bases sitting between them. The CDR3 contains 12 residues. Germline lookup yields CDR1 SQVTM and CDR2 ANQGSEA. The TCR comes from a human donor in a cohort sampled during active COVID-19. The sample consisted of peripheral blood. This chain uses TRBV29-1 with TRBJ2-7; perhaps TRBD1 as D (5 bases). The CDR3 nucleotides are TGCAGCGTTGCAGGGTATCGCTACGAGCAGTACTTC. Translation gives CSVAGYRYEQYF.